The rows below give T cell receptor beta chains drawn from one sample of a study of Ad26.COV2.S vaccination and SARS-CoV-2 variants. Produced via immunoSEQ multiplex PCR; TCRdb's table is partial and in-frame only. The sample yields under 550,000 clones, 90% seen once. The material sequenced was peripheral blood, taken in a trial of Ad26.COV2.S vaccine versus placebo. The receptors here all came from a person aged 18-60 years who received the Ad26.COV2.S COVID-19 vaccine or a placebo. Each CDR3 is given with its conserved first and last residue. D genes are given only for firm matches. Rows give clone size only sometimes, using once, few, many, or a class for an expanded clone.

TRBJ2-3 . 16 TRBV5-1 . TGCGCCAGCAGCTGGGGTACAGGGCGTAGCACAGATACGCAGTATTTT CASSWGTGRSTDTQYF
TRBJ2-3 . 17 TRBV28 TRBD1 TGTGCCAGCAGTTTAACTCCCGGGACAGGGTCCCCAGATACGCAGTATTTT CASSLTPGTGSPDTQYF
TRBJ2-6 . 13 TRBV12-3/TRBV12-4 . TGTGCCAGCAGATTCACTGGGGCCAACGTCCTGACTTTC CASRFTGANVLTF
TRBJ1-2 . 16 TRBV4-1 TRBD1 TGCGCCAGCAGCCATCGGGACAGCGGCCTCAACTATGGCTACACCTTC CASSHRDSGLNYGYTF
TRBJ1-1 . 15 TRBV29-1 TRBD1 TGCAGCGTAAACAGGGGGCAAGGGATGAACACTGAAGCTTTCTTT CSVNRGQGMNTEAFF
TRBJ2-4 . 10 TRBV5-3 . TGTGCCAGAAGCCAGGGGAACAAGTACTTC CARSQGNKYF
TRBJ2-3 few 15 TRBV5-1 . TGCGCCAGCAGAGCCCTTCGGTCGGGCACAGATACGCAGTATTTT CASRALRSGTDTQYF
TRBJ1-1 . 12 TRBV12-3/TRBV12-4 . TGTGCCAGCAGCCTTGGACGAACTGAAGCTTTCTTT CASSLGRTEAFF
TRBJ2-5 . 15 TRBV9 TRBD2 TGTGCCAGCAGCGCACTAGCGGGAGGCGGAGAGACCCAGTACTTC CASSALAGGGETQYF
TRBJ2-5 once 13 TRBV7-8 . TGTGCCAGCAGCTTAGGTATTCGGGAGACCCAGTACTTC CASSLGIRETQYF
TRBJ1-3 . 16 TRBV4-3 . TGCGCCAGCAGCCACCTTAAGGGGGGGACGGGAAACACCATATATTTT CASSHLKGGTGNTIYF
TRBJ2-2 . 20 TRBV27 . TGTGCCAGCAGTACCCTCTGGAGCGGTCCAGGTCTTAGGAACACCGGGGAGCTGTTTTTT CASSTLWSGPGLRNTGELFF
TRBJ2-1 . 18 TRBV11-2 . TGTGCCAGCAGCATATACCGGGACCGACAGAGCTCCTACAATGAGCAGTTCTTC CASSIYRDRQSSYNEQFF
TRBJ2-3 few 16 TRBV18 TRBD2 TGTGCCAGCTCCGCGATACTAGCGGGAGAGACAGATACGCAGTATTTT CASSAILAGETDTQYF
TRBJ1-1 . 15 TRBV12-5 . TGTGCTAGTGGTTTGACATTGGGTTCGGTCACTGAAGCTTTCTTT CASGLTLGSVTEAFF
TRBJ2-2 few 14 TRBV9 . TGTGCCAGCAGCTCTCGACCGACCACCGGGGAGCTGTTTTTT CASSSRPTTGELFF
TRBJ1-5 . 15 TRBV7-8 . TGTGCCAGCAGCTTATCGGGGACGGAGGTTCAGCCCCAGCATTTT CASSLSGTEVQPQHF
TRBJ2-1 . 13 TRBV4-3 . TGCGCCAGCAGCCAAAAGAGGGGCTTTGAGCAGTTCTTC CASSQKRGFEQFF
TRBJ1-5 once 15 TRBV4-3 . TGCGCCAGCAGCCGAGACAGGATTAGCAATCAGCCCCAGCATTTT CASSRDRISNQPQHF
TRBJ2-7 . 12 TRBV5-4 . TGTGCCAGCAGTTTAAAGGGCTACGAGCAGTACTTC CASSLKGYEQYF
TRBJ2-7 . 16 TRBV18 TRBD2 TGTGCCAGCTCACCAACGGGAGGGGCCAACTCCTACGAGCAGTACTTC CASSPTGGANSYEQYF
TRBJ2-1 . 16 TRBV4-3 TRBD2 TGCGCCAGCAGCCCCGTACGGGGACTAGACTACAATGAGCAGTTCTTC CASSPVRGLDYNEQFF
TRBJ1-2 . 14 TRBV5-1 . TGCGCCAGCAGCACGGACCGTAGTTTATCTGGCTACACCTTC CASSTDRSLSGYTF
TRBJ2-7 . 14 TRBV11-2 TRBD2 TGTGCCAGCAGCCGCATAGCGGGTACCTACGAGCAGTACTTC CASSRIAGTYEQYF
TRBJ2-5 . 14 TRBV30 . TGTGCCTGGAAAAGGGACAATCCCCAAGAGACCCAGTACTTC CAWKRDNPQETQYF
TRBJ2-7 . 18 TRBV3-1/TRBV3-2 TRBD2 TGTGCCAGCAGCCAATCCCCGGGACTAGCGGGACGAATTTACGAGCAGTACTTC CASSQSPGLAGRIYEQYF
TRBJ2-2 . 16 TRBV5-1 TRBD1 TGCGCCAGCAGCTTGTCACGGACAGGGGCCACCGGGGAGCTGTTTTTT CASSLSRTGATGELFF
TRBJ1-1 . 13 TRBV6-2/TRBV6-3 . TGTGCCAGCAGTTATGCAGGTTTCACTGAAGCTTTCTTT CASSYAGFTEAFF
TRBJ2-1 . 17 TRBV7-9 TRBD2 TGTGCCAGCAGCTTATATCCCGGGACTAGCGGTCATAATGAGCAGTTCTTC CASSLYPGTSGHNEQFF
TRBJ1-6 . 13 TRBV27 . TGTGCCAGCAGTTTAAACTATAATTCACCCCTCCACTTT CASSLNYNSPLHF
TRBJ1-2 . 16 TRBV18 TRBD1 TGTGCCAGCTCTCCTCAATTTCAGACAGGGGGAGAGGGCTACACCTTC CASSPQFQTGGEGYTF
TRBJ1-6 . 15 TRBV2 . TGTGCCAGCAGTGACCCGGGATCGTATAATTCACCCCTCCACTTT CASSDPGSYNSPLHF
TRBJ2-7 few 14 TRBV27 . TGTGCCAGCAGTTTAATGTCGCAGGCCTACGAGCAGTACTTC CASSLMSQAYEQYF
TRBJ2-1 . 15 TRBV27 . TGTGCCAGCAGTTTACTAGCGAGCTCCTACAATGAGCAGTTCTTC CASSLLASSYNEQFF
TRBJ1-1 . 14 TRBV30 TRBD1 TGTGCCTGGAGCTCGGGACAGTTGAACACTGAAGCTTTCTTT CAWSSGQLNTEAFF
TRBJ2-7 . 13 TRBV7-2 . TGTGCCAGCAGCCTTAGCGGACCATACGAGCAGTACTTC CASSLSGPYEQYF
TRBJ1-1 . 14 TRBV14 . TGTGCCAGCAGCCCATGGGCAAGGGGCACTGAAGCTTTCTTT CASSPWARGTEAFF
TRBJ1-2 . 13 TRBV9 . TGTGCCAGCAGCCCCGGACAGATTTATGGCTACACCTTC CASSPGQIYGYTF
TRBJ1-2 . 16 TRBV10-2 . TGCGCCAGCAGTGAAGGTGGTCGGGACACTCTCGACGGCTACACCTTC CASSEGGRDTLDGYTF
TRBJ2-7 . 15 TRBV6-5 . TGTGCCAGCAGTTATAAGTGGCAGGGCGCCTACGAGCAGTACTTC CASSYKWQGAYEQYF
TRBJ1-1 . 13 TRBV4-1 . TGCGCCAGCACCCAGAATCGGGGAGCGGTAGCTTTCTTT CASTQNRGAVAFF